The table lists the clone carrying this TCR beta chain with a few counts. This sample was included in a study of human T cells and chemical hapten exposure. Across the whole study: Small pooled library volume differences mainly caused per-sample TCR yield variation.

Time point specified: patch test 2, 6 weeks after DPC sensitization. The treatment was: therapeutic diphenylcyclopropenone sensitization with weekly scalp DPC. Alopecia patients, 18 to 70 years old and DPC-suitable, served as donors. From the RACE reads, TCRdb called clonotypes with MiXCR, one entry per CDR3 protein. Here the sample spans under 100,000 distinct CDR3 sequences, 8% to 13% being singletons. CDR1 is KGHSH and CDR2 is LQKENI in the germline V gene. CDR3 length: 14 amino acids. Trimming left V 2 bases short and J 5 bases short, with 12 bases between. This clonotype originated in a woman in her forties or fifties with alopecia areata. Some clones in this sample may be carry-over from other donors' samples. Sequenced here: whole blood, sampled in connection with sensitization to the hapten diphenylcyclopropenone (DPC). The chain joins TRBV18 to TRBJ2-5, with TRBD1 as a possible D gene (5 bases). The CDR3 DNA reads TGTGCCAGCTCACCAGCTGCAGGGCGGGAGACCCAGTACTTC. Protein product: CASSPAAGRETQYF.